These T cell receptor beta chains were read from a single sample in a study of response to subunit inactivated influenza vaccine. TCRdb used MiXCR to reprocess the RT-PCR reads, holding one entry per CDR3 protein. The sample includes under 200,000 distinct CDR3 sequences, over 9.5% of them seen just once. This sample also belongs to another study, concerning T cells expressing NK-cell markers.

Here the sequenced sample was CD8+ T cells sorted from PBMCs, taken 11 to 12 days after vaccination. The receptors were sampled from a man in his forties or fifties who received an inactivated influenza vaccine. Both conserved end residues are part of each CDR3. The order of the fields is clone size, D gene, CDR3 length, V gene, J gene, CDR3 DNA, CDR3 protein. A D gene is named only where the DNA matches it firmly. Size tells how often a clone was seen (once, few, many) or the class of an expanded clone, and some rows leave it out.

.	.	14	TRBV4-2	TRBJ2-4	TGTGCCAGCAGCCAAGCGGGGGCTTTGTACATTCAGTACTTC	CASSQAGALYIQYF
few	.	14	TRBV10-3	TRBJ2-7	TGTGCCATCCGAGAAGAGGGCTACTCCTACGAGCAGTACTTC	CAIREEGYSYEQYF
.	TRBD1	14	TRBV5-6	TRBJ2-5	TGTGCCAGCAGCTTGGACAGGGGGCGAGAGACCCAGTACTTC	CASSLDRGRETQYF
few	TRBD2	15	TRBV6-5	TRBJ2-3	TGTGCCAGCAGCTACGGGAGGGCCGGGTCAGATACGCAGTATTTT	CASSYGRAGSDTQYF
few	TRBD1	14	TRBV15	TRBJ2-7	TGTGCCACAAAGCCGGGTACAGGGGGAAACGAGCAGTACTTC	CATKPGTGGNEQYF
few	TRBD1	16	TRBV29-1	TRBJ2-1	TGCAGCGTTGAAGATCTCCTTTGGACAGGGAGAAATGAGCAGTTCTTC	CSVEDLLWTGRNEQFF
.	TRBD2	16	TRBV5-5	TRBJ2-2	TGTGCCAGCAGCTTGGGACTAGCGGGAGCCCCCGGGGAGCTGTTTTTT	CASSLGLAGAPGELFF
few	.	15	TRBV6-2/TRBV6-3	TRBJ1-2	TGTGCCAGCAGTCTCTCTCCCGGGTCCTACTATGGCTACACCTTC	CASSLSPGSYYGYTF
few	.	16	TRBV14	TRBJ2-5	TGTGCCAGCAGCCAAACCTTGGCTTACCGGGGGGAGACCCAGTACTTC	CASSQTLAYRGETQYF
.	.	14	TRBV7-9	TRBJ2-2	TGTGCCAGCAGCTTAGGAGGGGACACCGGGGAGCTGTTTTTT	CASSLGGDTGELFF
.	TRBD2	16	TRBV12-3/TRBV12-4	TRBJ2-3	TGTGCCAGCAGAGGGTCGGGACTAGGACGCCCAGATACGCAGTATTTT	CASRGSGLGRPDTQYF
few	TRBD1	14	TRBV29-1	TRBJ2-4	TGCAGCGTTGAGGCAGGGGGACCCAAAAACATTCAGTACTTC	CSVEAGGPKNIQYF
.	.	14	TRBV29-1	TRBJ2-2	TGCAGCGTTCCCGACCACGCGAACACCGGGGAGCTGTTTTTT	CSVPDHANTGELFF
many	.	13	TRBV6-1	TRBJ2-2	TGTGCCAGCAGGGGGTTAAACACCGGGGAGCTGTTTTTT	CASRGLNTGELFF
.	TRBD2	19	TRBV11-1	TRBJ2-1	TGTGCCAGCAGCGAAAGTGGAGGGGCCCTAGCGGGAGTTAACAATGAGCAGTTCTTC	CASSESGGALAGVNNEQFF